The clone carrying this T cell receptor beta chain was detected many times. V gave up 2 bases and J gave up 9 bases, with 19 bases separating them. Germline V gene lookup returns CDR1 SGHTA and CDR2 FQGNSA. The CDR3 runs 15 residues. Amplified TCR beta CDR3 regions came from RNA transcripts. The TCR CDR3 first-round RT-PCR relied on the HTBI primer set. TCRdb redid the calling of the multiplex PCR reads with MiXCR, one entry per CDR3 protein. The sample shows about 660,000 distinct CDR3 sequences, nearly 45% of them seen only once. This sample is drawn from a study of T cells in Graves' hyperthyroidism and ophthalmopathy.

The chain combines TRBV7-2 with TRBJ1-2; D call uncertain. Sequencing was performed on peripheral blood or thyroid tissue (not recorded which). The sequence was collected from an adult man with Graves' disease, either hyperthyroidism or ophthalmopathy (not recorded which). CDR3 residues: CASSLLPSGLGSYTF. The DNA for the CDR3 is TGTGCCAGCAGCTTATTGCCCTCTGGTTTGGGCAGCTACACCTTC.